The 20 T cell receptor beta chains below were found in one sample sequenced in a study of blood T cell repertoires in COVID-19. Data came from immunoSEQ multiplex PCR; TCRdb stores just in-frame clones and leaves some out. Altogether around 140,000 clones are present, over 60% being singletons, with the ten largest covering 4.5%. The sequencing input was peripheral blood. The receptors derive from a woman older than 75 with active or convalescent COVID-19.

V usage is TRBV6-4 and J usage is TRBJ2-3; the D gene is possibly TRBD1 (6 bases). CDR1 is MRHNA and CDR2 is SNTAGT in the germline V gene. The ends were cut back, 0 bases at V and 4 bases at J, with 23 bases in the middle. The CDR3 runs to 19 residues. The DNA for the CDR3 is TGTGCCAGCAGTGACTCGAGTCGGTGGCGCCAGGGGTTAGCAGATACGCAGTATTTT. It codes for CASSDSSRWRQGLADTQYF.

The chain carries TRBV5-1 and TRBJ1-5; D perhaps matches TRBD1 (6 bases). Germline loops: CDR1 SGHRS, CDR2 YFSETQ. The germline V and J ends were trimmed by 3 bases and 4 bases, with 14 bases remaining between them. The CDR3 is made up of 15 amino acids. The CDR3 coding sequence is TGCGCCAGCAGCTCAACCGGGGACAAAAATCAGCCCCAGCATTTT. It specifies CASSSTGDKNQPQHF.

This clone is deemed medium-sized. The V call is TRBV13, the J call TRBJ2-2, with D tentatively TRBD2 (6 bases). The length of the CDR3 is 13 residues. The V and J ends lost 4 bases and 8 bases respectively, with 11 bases between them. The germline gives CDR1 PRHDT, CDR2 FYEKMQ (reference sequence). The CDR3 coding sequence is TGTGCCAGCAGCTCTTCAGGGAGGGGGGAGCTGTTTTTT. This codes for CASSSSGRGELFF.

This clone was recorded a few times. The CDR3 DNA sequence: TGTGCCAGCAGCCTAGGGGGCGATGGAAACACCATATATTTT. Its protein is CASSLGGDGNTIYF. The chain links TRBV7-2 to TRBJ1-3; 7 bases are shared with TRBD1. CDR3 size: 14 residues. Germline CDR1 reads SGHTA; CDR2 reads FQGNSA. V lost 5 bases to trimming and J lost 3 bases; unmatched junction nucleotides: 4.

This sequence joins TRBV28 and TRBJ1-6; TRBD1 agrees at 7 bases. The CDR3 extends over 14 amino acids. V lost 3 bases to trimming and J lost 6 bases; unmatched junction nucleotides: 2. Germline V CDR1 and CDR2: MDHEN, SYDVKM. The CDR3 DNA reads TGTGCCAGCAGTTTGACAGGGCCTAATTCACCCCTCCACTTT. Amino acids: CASSLTGPNSPLHF.

V usage is TRBV20-1 and J usage is TRBJ2-3; tentative D call: TRBD2 (6 bases). Germline loops: CDR1 DFQATT, CDR2 SNEGSKA (reference sequence). The ends were cut back, 3 bases at V and 6 bases at J, with 10 bases in the middle. The CDR3 has 12 residues. The CDR3 is CSASSREDTQYF. As DNA, the CDR3 is TGCAGTGCTAGTTCCCGGGAGGATACGCAGTATTTT.

This clone was counted a single time. V is TRBV14 and J is TRBJ1-3; 7 bases line up with TRBD1. Germline V gene data show CDR1 as SGHDN and CDR2 as FVKESK. There are 16 residues in the CDR3. Unmatched junction bases numbered 5, after V lost 1 base and J lost 2 bases. This CDR3 reads CASSQGGRGTGNTIYF. CDR3 DNA: TGTGCCAGCAGCCAAGGGGGCAGGGGGACTGGAAACACCATATATTTT.

V gene TRBV5-1 combines with J gene TRBJ2-1; D might be TRBD2 (6 bases). This CDR3 comprises 16 residues. Germline V gives CDR1 SGHRS, CDR2 YFSETQ. Trimming took 2 bases from V and 0 from J, leaving 12 bases between them. Here the CDR3 reads CASSLGGKSSYNEQFF. In nucleotides, the CDR3 is TGCGCCAGCAGCTTAGGAGGGAAGAGCTCCTACAATGAGCAGTTCTTC.

The V gene is TRBV18, the J gene TRBJ1-5; TRBD1 matches 9 bases. CDR1 KGHSH and CDR2 LQKENI come from the germline V gene. V was clipped by 3 bases and J by 6 bases; unmatched bases: 3. The CDR3 has 14 amino acids. CDR3 coding DNA: TGTGCCAGCTCACCGACAGGGGGAAGTCAGCCCCAGCATTTT. It translates to CASSPTGGSQPQHF.

This chain joins TRBV5-4 and TRBJ1-2; 7 nucleotides align to TRBD1. After removal of 5 bases from V and 8 bases from J, the junction contained 12 bases not matched to a gene. CDR1 and CDR2 (germline): SGHNT, YYREEE (reference sequence). This CDR3 comprises 14 residues. CDR3 region: CASRTGQLPGGYTF. Written as DNA, the CDR3 is TGTGCCAGCAGAACGGGACAGCTCCCAGGCGGCTACACCTTC.

V gene TRBV19 combines with J gene TRBJ1-5, with D possibly matching TRBD1 (6 bases). Germline CDR1 LNHDA, CDR2 SQIVND (reference sequence). The CDR3 is made up of 15 amino acids. The V end lost 3 bases, the J end lost 0 bases, and 9 bases lay between the germline ends. The CDR3 here is CASSILDSSNQPQHF. DNA for the CDR3: TGTGCCAGTAGTATCTTGGACAGTAGCAATCAGCCCCAGCATTTT.

The CDR3 loop reads CASSQIDTQFF. As DNA, the CDR3 is TGTGCCAGCAGCCAAATTGACACTCAGTTCTTC. The rearrangement uses TRBV14 and TRBJ2-1; unclear D gene. Trimming removed 2 bases at V and 13 bases at J, with 9 bases between. The CDR3 covers 11 residues. Germline V gene lookup returns CDR1 SGHDN and CDR2 FVKESK.

The rearrangement joins TRBV6-2 or TRBV6-3 to TRBJ2-7; 10 bases agree with TRBD1. The CDR3 is made up of 17 amino acids. CDR1 is MNHEY, CDR2 SVGEGT, per germline. The V gene end was trimmed by 5 bases and the J gene end by 0 bases; junction bases not matched to a gene: 10. This chain's CDR3 is CASSAQGGQGSSYEQYF. CDR3 bases: TGTGCCAGCAGTGCACAAGGGGGACAGGGGAGCTCCTACGAGCAGTACTTC.

V and J are TRBV19 and TRBJ1-2; 7 nucleotides align to TRBD1. The CDR3 sequence is 15 residues long. CDR1 is LNHDA, CDR2 SQIVND, per germline (reference sequence). V gave up 5 bases and J gave up 7 bases; unmatched junction bases: 13. The CDR3 here is CASSGNRGHSGGYTF. CDR3 in DNA: TGTGCCAGTAGTGGAAACAGGGGACACTCGGGTGGCTACACCTTC.

This sequence joins TRBV7-9 and TRBJ1-1; tentatively, D is TRBD1 (6 bases). Deletions cut 4 bases from V and 4 bases from J, with 10 bases between. In germline, CDR1 is SEHNR, CDR2 FQNEAQ (reference sequence). This CDR3 contains 13 residues. The CDR3 loop reads CASSSQGFTEAFF. CDR3 bases: TGTGCCAGCAGCTCCCAGGGGTTCACTGAAGCTTTCTTT. The full variable domain, in which reference TRBV7-9 and TRBJ1-1 provide the parts outside the CDR3, is DTGVSQNPRHKITKRGQNVTFRCDPISEHNRLYWYRQTLGQGPEFLTYFQNEAQLEKSRLLSDRFSAERPKGSFSTLEIQRTEQGDSAMYLCASSSQGFTEAFFGQGTRLTVV.

V is TRBV6-5 and J is TRBJ1-1, with TRBD1 matching over 7 bases. Germline lookup yields CDR1 MNHEY and CDR2 SVGAGI. The V segment lost 10 bases and the J segment 3 bases; nucleotides outside the gene matches: 11. This CDR3 comprises 14 residues. The CDR3 protein is CATYRGHADTEAFF. The CDR3 region has the DNA TGTGCCACTTACAGGGGCCACGCGGACACTGAAGCTTTCTTT.

This clone was seen only a few times. This chain joins TRBV7-2 and TRBJ2-5, with D perhaps TRBD1 (5 bases). Trimming took 0 bases from V and 1 from J, leaving 6 bases between them. The length of the CDR3 is 14 residues. The germline V gene encodes CDR1 SGHTA and CDR2 FQGNSA. CDR3 bases: TGTGCCAGCAGCTTAGCGGGGCCCCAAGAGACCCAGTACTTC. Encoded protein: CASSLAGPQETQYF.

J is TRBJ2-7 and V is TRBV5-1, with D possibly TRBD1 on 5 matching bases. Per the germline V gene, CDR1 is SGHRS and CDR2 is YFSETQ. This CDR3 has 14 amino acids. Between the trimmed V and J ends, which lost 0 bases and 6 bases, there was a span of 13 bases. The chain's CDR3 is CASSLGQGPGEQYF. The CDR3 DNA reads as TGCGCCAGCAGCTTGGGGCAGGGTCCTGGCGAGCAGTACTTC.

A word on this clone: At one end, the junction sequence differs from germline, possibly due to a read error. This chain links TRBV7-7 with TRBJ2-7; D perhaps matches TRBD2 (6 bases). CDR3 size: 13 residues. Germline V CDR1 and CDR2: SSHAT, FNYEAQ (reference sequence). The CDR3 reads CASSLGGDYEQYF. The CDR3 nucleotides are TGTGCTAGCAGCCTCGGGGGAGACTACGAGCAGTACTTC.

CDR3 amino acids: CASKSRDRSPLGYTF. The CDR3 DNA reads TGCGCCAGCAAAAGCCGGGACAGATCTCCCCTAGGCTACACCTTC. This chain links TRBV5-1 with TRBJ1-2, with 7 nucleotides matching TRBD1. Germline lookup yields CDR1 SGHRS and CDR2 YFSETQ. The ends lost 6 bases at V and 8 bases at J; junction bases unmatched: 16. The CDR3 covers 15 residues.